The rows below give T cell receptor beta chains drawn from one sample of a study of T cells in Graves' hyperthyroidism and ophthalmopathy. TCRdb passed the multiplex PCR reads through MiXCR, listing each CDR3 protein once. The table has under 650,000 distinct CDR3 sequences, under 20% seen once. The sequenced material came from blood. Receptor source: a woman in her 30s with Graves' hyperthyroidism. CDR3s leave out the opening cysteine and the closing phenylalanine or tryptophan. Fields, in order: V gene, D gene, CDR3 protein. D genes are given only for firm matches.

V gene: TRBV7-9; D gene: -; CDR3 protein: ASSLSPEAF
V gene: TRBV6-1; D gene: -; CDR3 protein: ASRPGLSTDTQY
V gene: TRBV20-1; D gene: TRBD2; CDR3 protein: SGLPGTSGLLRYEQY
V gene: TRBV2; D gene: -; CDR3 protein: ASSEGTGIIGGYT
V gene: TRBV27; D gene: TRBD2; CDR3 protein: ASGLLAGDYNEQF
V gene: TRBV4-1; D gene: -; CDR3 protein: ASSQESGLLAYEQY
V gene: TRBV30; D gene: -; CDR3 protein: ARDTNYGYT
V gene: TRBV28; D gene: -; CDR3 protein: ASSLRASVEF
V gene: TRBV20-1; D gene: TRBD2; CDR3 protein: SAPSGRGYNEQF
V gene: TRBV11-2; D gene: -; CDR3 protein: ASSSIKGPYNEQF
V gene: TRBV2; D gene: TRBD1; CDR3 protein: ASSEGGQGYQPQH
V gene: TRBV30; D gene: -; CDR3 protein: AWTPYLAKNIQY
V gene: TRBV12-3/TRBV12-4; D gene: TRBD2; CDR3 protein: ASSSGPSGSTDTQY
V gene: TRBV24-1; D gene: TRBD2; CDR3 protein: ATGGISRGRALNEQF
V gene: TRBV20-1; D gene: TRBD1; CDR3 protein: SASRDRDSPLH
V gene: TRBV28; D gene: -; CDR3 protein: ASSFALVPLH
V gene: TRBV6-2/TRBV6-3; D gene: TRBD1; CDR3 protein: ASFSPGTGIWDEQF
V gene: TRBV12-3/TRBV12-4; D gene: TRBD1; CDR3 protein: ASSPGTVRPQH
V gene: TRBV20-1; D gene: -; CDR3 protein: SARDPKTGPAGNQPQH
V gene: TRBV20-1; D gene: TRBD2; CDR3 protein: SAWTSGRAETQY
V gene: TRBV12-3/TRBV12-4; D gene: TRBD2; CDR3 protein: ASSLKREGETQY
V gene: TRBV20-1; D gene: -; CDR3 protein: SASWDGTYEQY
V gene: TRBV9; D gene: -; CDR3 protein: ASSEEDSKRRETQY
V gene: TRBV5-5; D gene: -; CDR3 protein: ASSFGQLTDTQY
V gene: TRBV11-2; D gene: TRBD1; CDR3 protein: ASSAMTGNYGYT
V gene: TRBV30; D gene: -; CDR3 protein: AWSERGDSPLH
V gene: TRBV4-1; D gene: TRBD1; CDR3 protein: ASSQAGTGWETQY
V gene: TRBV13; D gene: -; CDR3 protein: ASSLTGTRNNYGYT
V gene: TRBV12-3/TRBV12-4; D gene: -; CDR3 protein: ASSTRTRTKNTVELF
V gene: TRBV20-1; D gene: TRBD2; CDR3 protein: SAQTSGIYNEQF
V gene: TRBV20-1; D gene: -; CDR3 protein: SARRYQGPGQPQH
V gene: TRBV6-6; D gene: -; CDR3 protein: ASSYSTPGSNQPQH
V gene: TRBV27; D gene: TRBD2; CDR3 protein: ASSLAGGPVETQY
V gene: TRBV2; D gene: -; CDR3 protein: ASTETWSGTDTQY
V gene: TRBV5-1; D gene: -; CDR3 protein: ASSFVGEGEKLF
V gene: TRBV4-1; D gene: TRBD2; CDR3 protein: ASSQDPRTSGSETQY
V gene: TRBV15; D gene: TRBD2; CDR3 protein: ATSRDHGREADTQY
V gene: TRBV6-2/TRBV6-3; D gene: -; CDR3 protein: ASGLNLAKNIQY
V gene: TRBV10-2; D gene: TRBD1; CDR3 protein: ASSEPGQGYSPSYEQY
V gene: TRBV7-9; D gene: TRBD2; CDR3 protein: ASTLAGGGQETQY